A selection of T cell receptor beta chains follows, all from one sample in a study of T-cell memory formation after mild COVID-19. TCRdb re-called the 5' RACE reads with MiXCR, one entry per CDR3 protein. The profile shows under 450,000 distinct CDR3 sequences, 13% to 15% of them singletons. Sequencing was performed on PBMCs or a T cell subset sorted from them (not recorded which). The receptors stem from a man younger than 30 who had mild COVID-19 (a few samples of this study predate the infection). Cell type and time point are not known. Each CDR3 is given with its conserved first and last residue. D genes are given only for firm matches. Not every row has a clone size; where given, it reads once, few, many or a size class.

j_call: TRBJ2-3; d_call: TRBD2; cdr3_length: 17; clone_size: many; v_call: TRBV6-5; cdr3_aa: CASSRPLGAGGTDTQYF; cdr3_nt: TGTGCCAGCAGTCGTCCCCTGGGAGCGGGGGGCACAGATACGCAGTATTTT
j_call: TRBJ2-3; d_call: TRBD1; cdr3_length: 16; clone_size: .; v_call: TRBV6-5; cdr3_aa: CASTSWVAGGADTQYF; cdr3_nt: TGTGCCAGCACCTCCTGGGTGGCAGGGGGTGCAGATACGCAGTATTTT
j_call: TRBJ2-5; d_call: .; cdr3_length: 11; clone_size: few; v_call: TRBV12-5; cdr3_aa: CASGFQETQYF; cdr3_nt: TGTGCTAGTGGTTTTCAAGAGACCCAGTACTTC
j_call: TRBJ1-4; d_call: .; cdr3_length: 13; clone_size: few; v_call: TRBV6-6; cdr3_aa: CASRGATNEKLFF; cdr3_nt: TGTGCCAGCAGAGGGGCAACTAATGAAAAACTGTTTTTT
j_call: TRBJ1-5; d_call: TRBD1; cdr3_length: 16; clone_size: .; v_call: TRBV5-6; cdr3_aa: CASSFRRQGGNQPQHF; cdr3_nt: TGTGCCAGCAGCTTCCGGAGACAGGGAGGCAATCAGCCCCAGCATTTT
j_call: TRBJ1-1; d_call: .; cdr3_length: 13; clone_size: .; v_call: TRBV19; cdr3_aa: CASSGTLNTEAFF; cdr3_nt: TGTGCCAGTTCGGGGACGCTGAACACTGAAGCTTTCTTT
j_call: TRBJ2-5; d_call: TRBD2; cdr3_length: 14; clone_size: few; v_call: TRBV6-2/TRBV6-3; cdr3_aa: CASTPGGGQETQYF; cdr3_nt: TGTGCCAGCACCCCAGGCGGGGGGCAAGAGACCCAGTACTTC
j_call: TRBJ1-6; d_call: .; cdr3_length: 16; clone_size: once; v_call: TRBV12-3/TRBV12-4; cdr3_aa: CASSLWDGTYNSPLHF; cdr3_nt: TGTGCCAGCAGTCTCTGGGACGGAACTTATAATTCACCCCTCCACTTT
j_call: TRBJ2-7; d_call: .; cdr3_length: 13; clone_size: .; v_call: TRBV5-5; cdr3_aa: CASSLYGNYEQYF; cdr3_nt: TGTGCCAGCAGCTTGTATGGGAACTACGAGCAGTACTTC
j_call: TRBJ1-2; d_call: .; cdr3_length: 14; clone_size: many; v_call: TRBV5-1; cdr3_aa: CASSAIQGLYGYTF; cdr3_nt: TGCGCCAGCAGCGCGATTCAGGGATTGTATGGCTACACCTTC
j_call: TRBJ1-1; d_call: .; cdr3_length: 15; clone_size: many; v_call: TRBV12-3/TRBV12-4; cdr3_aa: CASSGGWGPAPEAFF; cdr3_nt: TGTGCCAGCAGTGGGGGTTGGGGCCCGGCGCCTGAAGCTTTCTTT
j_call: TRBJ2-7; d_call: .; cdr3_length: 13; clone_size: .; v_call: TRBV2; cdr3_aa: CASSPDNSSEQYF; cdr3_nt: TGTGCCAGCAGTCCCGACAACTCCTCCGAGCAGTACTTC
j_call: TRBJ2-2; d_call: .; cdr3_length: 12; clone_size: few; v_call: TRBV7-2; cdr3_aa: CASSLTAGELFF; cdr3_nt: TGTGCCAGCAGCTTAACTGCCGGGGAGCTGTTTTTT
j_call: TRBJ2-3; d_call: .; cdr3_length: 15; clone_size: .; v_call: TRBV4-3; cdr3_aa: CASSQEERGTDTQYF; cdr3_nt: TGCGCCAGCAGCCAAGAGGAGCGGGGCACAGATACGCAGTATTTT
j_call: TRBJ2-1; d_call: .; cdr3_length: 19; clone_size: many; v_call: TRBV11-2; cdr3_aa: CASSLYPQGGASSYNEQFF; cdr3_nt: TGTGCCAGCAGCTTATACCCCCAAGGCGGGGCAAGCTCCTACAATGAGCAGTTCTTC
j_call: TRBJ1-4; d_call: TRBD1; cdr3_length: 15; clone_size: many; v_call: TRBV4-3; cdr3_aa: CASSQEGTGYEKLFF; cdr3_nt: TGCGCCAGCAGCCAAGAGGGGACAGGGTACGAAAAACTGTTTTTT
j_call: TRBJ2-1; d_call: .; cdr3_length: 16; clone_size: .; v_call: TRBV5-6; cdr3_aa: CASSLEGISSYNEQFF; cdr3_nt: TGTGCCAGCAGCTTGGAGGGTATCAGCTCCTACAATGAGCAGTTCTTC
j_call: TRBJ1-6; d_call: TRBD1; cdr3_length: 16; clone_size: few; v_call: TRBV4-1; cdr3_aa: CASSQGSTGDNSPLHF; cdr3_nt: TGCGCCAGCAGCCAAGGGTCGACAGGGGATAATTCACCCCTCCACTTT
j_call: TRBJ2-3; d_call: .; cdr3_length: 13; clone_size: .; v_call: TRBV11-1; cdr3_aa: CASTLSGGEKQYF; cdr3_nt: TGTGCCAGCACCCTTAGTGGAGGGGAGAAGCAGTATTTT
j_call: TRBJ2-3; d_call: TRBD1; cdr3_length: 15; clone_size: .; v_call: TRBV5-1; cdr3_aa: CASSLGTGQIDTQYF; cdr3_nt: TGCGCCAGCAGCTTGGGGACAGGGCAGATAGATACGCAGTATTTT
j_call: TRBJ1-5; d_call: .; cdr3_length: 15; clone_size: .; v_call: TRBV4-1; cdr3_aa: CASSQDTGGGEPQHF; cdr3_nt: TGCGCCAGCAGCCAAGATACAGGTGGGGGTGAGCCCCAGCATTTT
j_call: TRBJ2-7; d_call: TRBD2; cdr3_length: 14; clone_size: few; v_call: TRBV10-3; cdr3_aa: CATSGGRLLDEQYF; cdr3_nt: TGTGCCACCTCCGGGGGGAGACTTCTAGACGAGCAGTACTTC
j_call: TRBJ1-1; d_call: .; cdr3_length: 14; clone_size: few; v_call: TRBV7-6; cdr3_aa: CASSPKVGNDEAFF; cdr3_nt: TGTGCCAGCAGCCCGAAGGTCGGTAATGATGAAGCTTTCTTT
j_call: TRBJ2-3; d_call: TRBD2; cdr3_length: 16; clone_size: .; v_call: TRBV20-1; cdr3_aa: CSAPGTCGGLTDTQYF; cdr3_nt: TGCAGTGCGCCGGGGACTTGCGGGGGTCTCACAGATACGCAGTATTTT
j_call: TRBJ2-3; d_call: .; cdr3_length: 14; clone_size: few; v_call: TRBV6-6; cdr3_aa: CASTPSQPRNTQYF; cdr3_nt: TGTGCCAGCACACCTAGCCAACCGAGGAATACGCAGTATTTT
j_call: TRBJ2-7; d_call: TRBD2; cdr3_length: 15; clone_size: few; v_call: TRBV5-6; cdr3_aa: CASSETSGGKDEQYF; cdr3_nt: TGTGCCAGCAGCGAGACTAGCGGGGGGAAGGACGAGCAGTACTTC
j_call: TRBJ2-3; d_call: .; cdr3_length: 15; clone_size: few; v_call: TRBV7-9; cdr3_aa: CASSPRTASTDTQYF; cdr3_nt: TGTGCCAGCAGCCCCCGGACAGCTAGCACAGATACGCAGTATTTT
j_call: TRBJ1-6; d_call: .; cdr3_length: 13; clone_size: few; v_call: TRBV5-1; cdr3_aa: CASSLGPQSPLHF; cdr3_nt: TGCGCCAGCAGCTTGGGCCCGCAATCACCCCTCCACTTT
j_call: TRBJ2-2; d_call: TRBD1; cdr3_length: 14; clone_size: .; v_call: TRBV5-1; cdr3_aa: CASSSETGAGELFF; cdr3_nt: TGCGCCAGCAGCTCCGAGACAGGGGCCGGGGAGCTGTTTTTT
j_call: TRBJ1-5; d_call: .; cdr3_length: 13; clone_size: many; v_call: TRBV3-1; cdr3_aa: CASSQDLDQPQHF; cdr3_nt: TGTGCCAGCAGCCAAGATCTGGATCAGCCCCAGCATTTT
j_call: TRBJ2-3; d_call: TRBD2; cdr3_length: 15; clone_size: .; v_call: TRBV20-1; cdr3_aa: CSAQTGSGAADTQYF; cdr3_nt: TGCAGTGCCCAAACGGGTAGCGGGGCTGCAGATACGCAGTATTTT
j_call: TRBJ1-1; d_call: .; cdr3_length: 14; clone_size: .; v_call: TRBV6-5; cdr3_aa: CASSYGTRRAEAFF; cdr3_nt: TGTGCCAGCAGTTACGGGACAAGGAGGGCTGAAGCTTTCTTT
j_call: TRBJ2-3; d_call: .; cdr3_length: 18; clone_size: few; v_call: TRBV5-5; cdr3_aa: CASSPQGRILKGTDTQYF; cdr3_nt: TGTGCCAGCAGCCCTCAAGGCAGGATTTTGAAAGGTACAGATACGCAGTATTTT
j_call: TRBJ2-3; d_call: .; cdr3_length: 13; clone_size: .; v_call: TRBV10-1; cdr3_aa: CASSATLTDTQYF; cdr3_nt: TGCGCCAGCAGTGCTACGCTTACAGATACGCAGTATTTT
j_call: TRBJ2-1; d_call: TRBD2; cdr3_length: 15; clone_size: many; v_call: TRBV7-2; cdr3_aa: CASSLVAGGYNEQFF; cdr3_nt: TGTGCCAGCAGCTTAGTGGCGGGGGGGTACAATGAGCAGTTCTTC
j_call: TRBJ2-5; d_call: .; cdr3_length: 15; clone_size: many; v_call: TRBV7-2; cdr3_aa: CASNSVGGPGETQYF; cdr3_nt: TGTGCCAGCAATTCCGTGGGGGGGCCGGGAGAGACCCAGTACTTC
j_call: TRBJ2-7; d_call: .; cdr3_length: 13; clone_size: .; v_call: TRBV5-5; cdr3_aa: CASSYQDTYEQYF; cdr3_nt: TGTGCCAGCAGCTACCAGGACACCTACGAGCAGTACTTC
j_call: TRBJ1-1; d_call: .; cdr3_length: 15; clone_size: many; v_call: TRBV6-5; cdr3_aa: CASSWVRASDTEAFF; cdr3_nt: TGTGCCAGCAGTTGGGTCCGGGCATCGGACACTGAAGCTTTCTTT
j_call: TRBJ2-1; d_call: TRBD2; cdr3_length: 16; clone_size: few; v_call: TRBV28; cdr3_aa: CASSLYWLAGDNEQFF; cdr3_nt: TGTGCCAGCAGTTTATATTGGCTAGCGGGGGACAATGAGCAGTTCTTC
j_call: TRBJ2-3; d_call: .; cdr3_length: 15; clone_size: .; v_call: TRBV7-3; cdr3_aa: CASSLTWGSTDTQYF; cdr3_nt: TGTGCCAGCAGCTTAACGTGGGGGAGCACAGATACGCAGTATTTT
j_call: TRBJ1-4; d_call: .; cdr3_length: 15; clone_size: .; v_call: TRBV9; cdr3_aa: CASSPISGIQEKLFF; cdr3_nt: TGTGCCAGCAGCCCCATCAGCGGAATTCAGGAAAAACTGTTTTTT
j_call: TRBJ1-1; d_call: TRBD1; cdr3_length: 13; clone_size: many; v_call: TRBV15; cdr3_aa: CATSDRVHTEAFF; cdr3_nt: TGTGCCACCAGTGACAGGGTGCACACTGAAGCTTTCTTT
j_call: TRBJ2-1; d_call: TRBD1; cdr3_length: 14; clone_size: many; v_call: TRBV12-3/TRBV12-4; cdr3_aa: CASGPTGPGIEQFF; cdr3_nt: TGTGCCAGCGGTCCGACAGGGCCCGGGATTGAGCAGTTCTTC
j_call: TRBJ2-2; d_call: .; cdr3_length: 14; clone_size: many; v_call: TRBV9; cdr3_aa: CASSAGTVPGELFF; cdr3_nt: TGTGCCAGCAGCGCCGGGACTGTTCCCGGGGAGCTGTTTTTT
j_call: TRBJ2-5; d_call: .; cdr3_length: 15; clone_size: .; v_call: TRBV6-5; cdr3_aa: CASSYSGGGGETQYF; cdr3_nt: TGTGCCAGCAGTTACTCGGGAGGGGGCGGGGAGACCCAGTACTTC
j_call: TRBJ2-5; d_call: .; cdr3_length: 13; clone_size: many; v_call: TRBV6-2/TRBV6-3; cdr3_aa: CASSYREQETQYF; cdr3_nt: TGTGCCAGCAGTTACAGGGAACAAGAGACCCAGTACTTC
j_call: TRBJ2-1; d_call: TRBD2; cdr3_length: 14; clone_size: few; v_call: TRBV20-1; cdr3_aa: CSAPGTSDRGEQFF; cdr3_nt: TGCAGTGCTCCTGGGACTAGCGATCGTGGTGAGCAGTTCTTC
j_call: TRBJ2-7; d_call: .; cdr3_length: 14; clone_size: few; v_call: TRBV7-3; cdr3_aa: CASSPEWSSYEQYF; cdr3_nt: TGTGCCAGCAGCCCGGAATGGAGCTCCTACGAGCAGTACTTC
j_call: TRBJ1-1; d_call: .; cdr3_length: 11; clone_size: .; v_call: TRBV29-1; cdr3_aa: CSVAGVTEAFF; cdr3_nt: TGCAGCGTTGCTGGCGTTACGGAAGCTTTCTTT
j_call: TRBJ2-2; d_call: .; cdr3_length: 13; clone_size: .; v_call: TRBV29-1; cdr3_aa: CSVEMENTGELFF; cdr3_nt: TGCAGCGTTGAAATGGAAAACACCGGGGAGCTGTTTTTT
j_call: TRBJ1-2; d_call: TRBD1; cdr3_length: 14; clone_size: .; v_call: TRBV6-5; cdr3_aa: CASSRRDRVRGYTF; cdr3_nt: TGTGCCAGCAGTCGCCGGGACAGGGTGAGAGGCTACACCTTC
j_call: TRBJ2-5; d_call: .; cdr3_length: 12; clone_size: few; v_call: TRBV5-1; cdr3_aa: CACRGVGETQYF; cdr3_nt: TGCGCCTGCAGAGGGGTCGGAGAGACCCAGTACTTC
j_call: TRBJ1-1; d_call: .; cdr3_length: 12; clone_size: few; v_call: TRBV12-3/TRBV12-4; cdr3_aa: CASREQVFEAFF; cdr3_nt: TGTGCCAGCAGGGAACAGGTATTTGAAGCTTTCTTT
j_call: TRBJ2-1; d_call: TRBD2; cdr3_length: 16; clone_size: many; v_call: TRBV7-2; cdr3_aa: CASSPPPGTRYGEQFF; cdr3_nt: TGTGCCAGCAGCCCTCCTCCGGGGACTAGGTACGGTGAGCAGTTCTTC
j_call: TRBJ1-1; d_call: .; cdr3_length: 15; clone_size: .; v_call: TRBV7-8; cdr3_aa: CASSLLVDRNTEAFF; cdr3_nt: TGTGCCAGCAGCTTACTAGTCGACAGAAACACTGAAGCTTTCTTT
j_call: TRBJ1-4; d_call: .; cdr3_length: 16; clone_size: many; v_call: TRBV5-5; cdr3_aa: CASSSGHHATNEKLFF; cdr3_nt: TGTGCCAGCAGCTCCGGACACCACGCAACTAATGAAAAACTGTTTTTT
j_call: TRBJ1-1; d_call: .; cdr3_length: 10; clone_size: .; v_call: TRBV6-2/TRBV6-3; cdr3_aa: CASGSTAAFF; cdr3_nt: TGTGCCAGCGGTTCGACGGCGGCTTTCTTT
j_call: TRBJ1-4; d_call: TRBD1; cdr3_length: 14; clone_size: few; v_call: TRBV7-9; cdr3_aa: CASVRTGEGEKLFF; cdr3_nt: TGTGCCAGCGTTCGGACAGGGGAAGGAGAAAAACTGTTTTTT
j_call: TRBJ1-1; d_call: .; cdr3_length: 13; clone_size: .; v_call: TRBV12-3/TRBV12-4; cdr3_aa: CASSKTENTEAFF; cdr3_nt: TGTGCCAGCAGTAAAACAGAGAACACTGAAGCTTTCTTT